This TCR beta chain comes out of a study of T cell responses to AZD1222 COVID-19 vaccine (dated by TCRdb to about 2021). Regarding the complete study: Because spike-specific TCR depth and breadth did not differ between the two schedules, AZD1222 recipients who got a second dose at roughly 4 weeks were pooled with those who got a second dose at roughly 12 weeks. A total of roughly 240 trial participants underwent TCR sequencing, of whom about 210 received two doses of AZD1222 and about 25 received two doses of the MenACWY control vaccine. Trial participants were enrolled into age subgroups of 18-55, 56-69 and 70-plus years, which contained about 150, 27 and 61 TCR-sequenced participants, respectively.

Of note for this clone: Its antigen is not yet known. The sample holds no much larger clone one base away, and base qualities are not on file.

The CDR3 regions of human TCRbeta chains were analyzed by immunosequencing. In the paper's pipeline: Repertoire TCRs were checked for matches against a reference library of SARS-CoV-2-specific TCRs that had been generated using the MIRA antigen-specificity platform. Breadth was defined as the fraction of unique TCRs that were SARS-CoV-2-associated. Depth was defined as the fraction of total T cells that were SARS-CoV-2-associated. Each spike-specific TCR was assigned to its reactive spike region and to a CD4 or CD8 class using the MIRA data. Log10-transformed breadth and depth values were compared by one-way ANOVA with Sidak's multiple comparisons tests. In its TCRdb copy, this immuneACCESS table keeps in-frame sequences only and misses some clones. Where compared with another copy, unresolved V genes explain less than half of these, and the others have no known cause. The D gene and trimming were derived from the DNA, and the V and J assignments and clone size from that table. Within this sample are about 170,000 clones, with roughly nine tenths of them counted one time only. The top ten clones comprise 6.9% of the sample.

Read against the paper, the sample's time point label means: baseline before first vaccination. The vaccinee samples were drawn from two UK trials, COV001 and COV002, one of which was a single-blind randomized controlled phase 2/3 trial testing AZD1222 (ChAdOx1 nCoV-19) in healthy adults. For TCRbeta chain sequencing, PBMC samples were collected from trial participants at day 0 and at day 28 after the second dose. Results the study describes overall, beyond this receptor: Reportedly, close to half of the unique spike-specific TCRs recognized epitopes lying outside the regions that are mutated in the B.1.351 and B.1.1.7 variants. Participants were mostly white British and included more females than males, and it was suggested by the authors that clonal diversity may have been underestimated. A significant rise in spike-specific TCR breadth and depth was observed after two AZD1222 doses relative to day 0 and relative to MenACWY recipients. In the small 56-69-year group, the increase in depth fell short of significance, most likely because of low power. The vaccine-associated CD4 TCRs covered the entire spike protein, and the dominant responses fell in regions 160-218 and 743-854. Only 5 to 7 AZD1222 recipients were SARS-CoV-2 seropositive at baseline, limiting conclusions about previously exposed vaccinees. Because no day 14 peak-response samples were available, the repertoires could be characterized only after the peak T cell response.

The source of this sequence is an adult in good health. Sequences were derived from peripheral blood, sampled on day 0 of AZD1222 vaccination.

CDR3 region: CASTHEGAPRTEAFF. The DNA sequence is given as TGTGCCAGCACCCACGAGGGGGCCCCGAGAACTGAAGCTTTCTTT. Recombination joined TRBV6-6 with TRBJ1-1, with 7 central nucleotides matching TRBD1. Germline trimming amounts to 7 bases on V and 5 bases on J, with 13 as the count of junction bases outside the gene matches. The germline V gene (reference sequence) provides CDR1 MNHNY and CDR2 SVGAGI. Including cysteine and phenylalanine, the CDR3 has 15 amino acids. The retained sequence is limited to the CDR3, 45 bases, with the frame set at the first base.